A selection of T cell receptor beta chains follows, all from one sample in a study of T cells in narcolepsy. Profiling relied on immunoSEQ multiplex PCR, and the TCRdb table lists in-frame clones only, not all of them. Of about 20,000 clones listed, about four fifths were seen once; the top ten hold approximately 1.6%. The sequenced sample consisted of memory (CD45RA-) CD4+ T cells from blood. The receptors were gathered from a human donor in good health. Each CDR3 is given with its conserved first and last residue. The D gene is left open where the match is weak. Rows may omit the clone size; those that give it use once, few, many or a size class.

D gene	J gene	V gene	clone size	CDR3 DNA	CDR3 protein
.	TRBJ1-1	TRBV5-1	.	TGCGCCAGCAGCTCCGCGGTGTTGGGTGGCACTGAAGCTTTCTTT	CASSSAVLGGTEAFF
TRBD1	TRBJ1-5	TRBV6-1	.	TGTGCCACGGTGAACAGGGGCGGCAATCAGCCCCAGCATTTT	CATVNRGGNQPQHF
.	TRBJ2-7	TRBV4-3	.	TGCGCCAGCAGCCGAGATCAGGCCGTTCGGTACGAGCAGTACTTC	CASSRDQAVRYEQYF
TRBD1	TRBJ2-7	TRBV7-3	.	TGTGCCAGCAGCCCACGGACAGGGGGATTACCTCGAAACGAGCAGTACTTC	CASSPRTGGLPRNEQYF
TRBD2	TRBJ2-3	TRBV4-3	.	TGCGCCAGCAGCCAGCTAGCGGAGACCACAGATACGCAGTATTTT	CASSQLAETTDTQYF
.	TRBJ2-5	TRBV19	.	TGTGCCAGTAGTATAGTACTAGCAGAGACCCAGTACTTC	CASSIVLAETQYF
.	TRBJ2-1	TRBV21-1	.	TGTGCCAGCAGCAGAAGGAAGTGGGGCTCCTACAATGAACAGTTCTTC	CASSRRKWGSYNEQFF
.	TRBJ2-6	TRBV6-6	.	.	CASSYVGSGANVQTF
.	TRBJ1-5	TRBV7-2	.	TGTGCCAGCAGCTTTCGGATCAATCAGCCCCAGCATTTT	CASSFRINQPQHF
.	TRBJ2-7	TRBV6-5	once	TGTGCCAGCAGCGGAGTCGCCGGACCCAGGCAGTACTTC	CASSGVAGPRQYF
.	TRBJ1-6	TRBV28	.	TGTGCCAGCTGGCCCCGGTCCGGGGTTAATTCACCCCTCCACTTT	CASWPRSGVNSPLHF
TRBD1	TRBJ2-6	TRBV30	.	TGTGCCTGGTACCGGGACAGGGGGCGGAAAGGGGCCAACGTCCTGACTTTC	CAWYRDRGRKGANVLTF
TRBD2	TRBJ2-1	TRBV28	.	TGTGCCGGCAGCGCCGGGGGGGCCTTAAATGAGCAGTTCTTC	CAGSAGGALNEQFF
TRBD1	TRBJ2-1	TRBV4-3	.	TGCGCCAGCAGCCAAAATCAGGGGGCAGGGAATGAGCAGTTCTTC	CASSQNQGAGNEQFF
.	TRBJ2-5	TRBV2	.	TGTGCCAGCAGTCGGGACGGTCAAGAGACCCAGTACTTC	CASSRDGQETQYF
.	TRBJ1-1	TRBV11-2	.	TGTGCCAGCAGCTTAGATGGATTCCGGGAAGCTTTCTTT	CASSLDGFREAFF
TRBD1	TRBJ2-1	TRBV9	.	TGTGCCAGTAGCGTAGATGGACAGGGGACCTACAATGAGCAGTTCTTC	CASSVDGQGTYNEQFF
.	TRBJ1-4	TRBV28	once	TGTGCCAGCCAGTCCCCGGGGCCTAATGAAAAACTGTTTTTT	CASQSPGPNEKLFF
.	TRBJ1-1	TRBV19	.	TGTGCCAGTAGGGACGGAGCAAGGAACACTGAAGCTTTCTTT	CASRDGARNTEAFF
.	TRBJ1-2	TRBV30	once	TGTGCCGGGGGGACCTATGGCTACACCTTC	CAGGTYGYTF
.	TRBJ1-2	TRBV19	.	TGTGCCAGTAGCCCGGACCGCGTAGTAGGGGGCTACACCTTC	CASSPDRVVGGYTF
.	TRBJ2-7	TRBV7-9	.	TGTGCCAGCAGCTCAATAGGTATACAGGGATCGGACGAGCAGTACTTC	CASSSIGIQGSDEQYF
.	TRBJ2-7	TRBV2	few	TGTGCCAGCGGGCGCCTCCCGCAGTACTTC	CASGRLPQYF
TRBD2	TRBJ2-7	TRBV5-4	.	TGTGCCAGCAGCGCCGTCCAAGGGGAGGGCCACGAGCAGTACTTC	CASSAVQGEGHEQYF
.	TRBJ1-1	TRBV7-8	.	TGTGCCAGCAGCTTCAGGGGACGCGCAGAAGCCTTCTTT	CASSFRGRAEAFF
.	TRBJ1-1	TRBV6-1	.	TGTGCCAGCACTAAATTGACAGGTCCTGAAGCTTTCTTT	CASTKLTGPEAFF
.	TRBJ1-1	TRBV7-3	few	TGTGCCAGCAGCTTATTAGTGGGAGTTGAACCTTTCTTT	CASSLLVGVEPFF
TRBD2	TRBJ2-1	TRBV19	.	TGTGCCAGTAGTATAGACGGAGCGGGGGGGCACAATGAGCAGTTCTTC	CASSIDGAGGHNEQFF
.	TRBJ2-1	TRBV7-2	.	TGTGCCAGCAGCTTATCGCTTCTGAGCTCCTACAATGAGCAGTTCTTC	CASSLSLLSSYNEQFF
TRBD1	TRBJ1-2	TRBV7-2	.	TGTGCCAGCAGCCTATACAGGGGCGGAGTGGGGGATGGCTACACCTTC	CASSLYRGGVGDGYTF
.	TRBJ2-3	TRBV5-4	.	TGTGCCAGCAGCGCCTTAGCGGATACGCAGTATTTT	CASSALADTQYF
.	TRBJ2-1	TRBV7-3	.	TGTGCCAGCAGCGCCGGGAATGGGGGACCCCGGTTCTTC	CASSAGNGGPRFF
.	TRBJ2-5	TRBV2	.	TGTGCCAGCAGCGTGAACCTCCGGGACTGGGAGACCCAGTACTTC	CASSVNLRDWETQYF
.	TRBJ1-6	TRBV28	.	TGTGCCAGCAGCACGGCAGGGCCCTGGGGGTCACCCCTCCACTTT	CASSTAGPWGSPLHF
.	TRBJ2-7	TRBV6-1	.	TGTGCCAGCAGTGAAACATCATACGAGCAGTACTTC	CASSETSYEQYF
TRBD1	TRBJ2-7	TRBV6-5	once	TGTGCCAGCAGTTACCGCCGTCGGACAGGGCGGGTGGAGCAGTACTTC	CASSYRRRTGRVEQYF
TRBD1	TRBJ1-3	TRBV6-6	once	TGTGCCAGCAGTTCCACAGGGGGCTCTGGAAACACCATATATTTT	CASSSTGGSGNTIYF
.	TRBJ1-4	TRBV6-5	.	TGTGCCAGCAGTACCGGGGCCAGGGGTGATGAAAAACTGTTTTTT	CASSTGARGDEKLFF
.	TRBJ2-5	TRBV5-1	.	TGCGCCAGCAGCTCAACCGGGAACCTCCAAGAGACCCAGTACTTC	CASSSTGNLQETQYF
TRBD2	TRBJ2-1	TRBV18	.	TGTGCCAGCTCACCGACTAGCGGGAGAGATGAGCAGTTCTTC	CASSPTSGRDEQFF
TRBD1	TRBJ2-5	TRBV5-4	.	TGTGCCAGCAGCGTGTTACCCGGGACAGGGGGTCGAGAGACCCAGTACTTC	CASSVLPGTGGRETQYF
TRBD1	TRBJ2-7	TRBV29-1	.	TGCAGCGTTGGGGACAGGAATGACGAGCAGTACTTC	CSVGDRNDEQYF